What follows are 27 T cell receptor beta chains derived from one specimen sequenced in a study of T cell changes during pregnancy in multiple sclerosis. Using immunoSEQ multiplex PCR, the repertoire was profiled, and TCRdb retains in-frame clones only, with some absent. Of around 62,000 clones in the sample, 89% were seen once. Sequencing was performed on peripheral blood, taken in the first trimester of pregnancy. Receptor source: a female donor with multiple sclerosis, enrolled in a pregnancy study.

The V gene is TRBV6-5, the J gene TRBJ1-6; D uncertain. Germline CDR1 is MNHEY and CDR2 is SVGAGI. The CDR3 totals 14 residues. Deletions cut 6 bases from V and 5 bases from J, with 11 bases between. The CDR3 sequence: CASRSRQDNSPLHF. In DNA, the CDR3 is TGTGCCAGCAGAAGCCGACAAGATAATTCACCCCTCCACTTT.

The chain couples TRBV4-1 to TRBJ2-7; 9 bases fit TRBD2. Germline V CDR1 and CDR2: MGHRA, YSYEKL. This CDR3 comprises 15 residues. Trimming took 0 bases from V and 4 from J; bases not matched to a gene: 4. The chain's CDR3 is CASSQDQLAGYEQYF. Written as DNA, the CDR3 is TGCGCCAGCAGCCAAGATCAGCTAGCGGGATACGAGCAGTACTTC.

CDR3: CASTMTSGRTGELFF. The CDR3 coding sequence is TGTGCCAGCACCATGACTAGCGGGAGAACCGGGGAGCTGTTTTTT. This rearrangement joins TRBV6-4 to TRBJ2-2, with TRBD2 identical over 12 bases. V was clipped by 7 bases and J by 5 bases; unmatched bases: 5. Germline V gene lookup returns CDR1 MRHNA and CDR2 SNTAGT. The CDR3 extends over 15 amino acids.

This clone was observed a single time. The V and J genes are TRBV5-5 and TRBJ2-7; TRBD2 agrees at 10 bases. Germline assignment: CDR1 SGHKS and CDR2 YYEKEE (reference sequence). The CDR3 spans 16 residues. Losses at the gene ends were 2 bases for V and 0 bases for J; bases not matched to a gene: 5. The chain's CDR3 is CASSFPSGRVSYEQYF. CDR3 nucleotides: TGTGCCAGCAGCTTCCCCAGCGGGAGGGTCTCCTACGAGCAGTACTTC.

The chain uses TRBV29-1 and TRBJ2-2, with TRBD2 matching over 7 bases. This CDR3 has 14 amino acids. CDR1 and CDR2 from the germline V gene are SQVTM and ANQGSEA. The ends lost 2 bases at V and 5 bases at J; junction bases unmatched: 5. The CDR3 sequence: CSVEKRRETGELFF. CDR3 sequence (DNA): TGCAGCGTTGAAAAGCGGCGGGAGACCGGGGAGCTGTTTTTT.

V is TRBV30 and J is TRBJ1-1; 7 bases align to TRBD1. The germline V gene encodes CDR1 GTSNPN and CDR2 SVGIG (reference sequence). The CDR3 runs to 14 residues. V trimming: 2 bases; J trimming: 4 bases; junction bases outside the gene matches: 7. The CDR3 is CAWSFGDRGTEAFF. CDR3 DNA sequence: TGTGCCTGGAGTTTCGGGGACAGAGGCACTGAAGCTTTCTTT.

This clone came up once. The chain links TRBV4-3 to TRBJ1-2; D not resolved. The germline V gene encodes CDR1 LGHNA and CDR2 YSLEER. This CDR3 spans 12 amino acids. The germline V and J ends were trimmed by 1 base and 7 bases, with 7 bases remaining between them. The CDR3 nucleotides are TGCGCCAGCAGCCAAGGGGCGAGTGGCTACACCTTC. Residues: CASSQGASGYTF.

The rearrangement links TRBV5-6 to TRBJ2-5, with 14 positions matching TRBD2. V was pared by 7 bases and J by 5 bases, with 16 bases of the junction left unmatched. Germline V CDR1 and CDR2: SGHDT, YYEEEE. CDR3 size: 18 residues. Written as DNA, the CDR3 is TGTGCCAGCGCATCGCGGGGACTAGCGGGAGCGTCTCGTGAGACCCAGTACTTC. This encodes CASASRGLAGASRETQYF.

In its sample, this clone was seen once. The gene calls are TRBV9 and TRBJ2-3, with D possibly TRBD2 on 6 matching bases. Germline V gives CDR1 SGDLS, CDR2 YYNGEE. This CDR3 is built from 15 residues. The ends were cut back, 0 bases at V and 3 bases at J, with 11 bases in the middle. The CDR3 DNA is TGTGCCAGCAGCGTAGGAACTAGCTCGACAGATACGCAGTATTTT. Its translation is CASSVGTSSTDTQYF.

The chain couples TRBV29-1 to TRBJ2-1; possibly TRBD2 for D (7 bases). This CDR3 spans 14 amino acids. The V and J ends lost 8 bases and 0 bases respectively, with 14 bases between them. Germline loops: CDR1 SQVTM, CDR2 ANQGSEA. The CDR3 coding sequence is TGCAGCCAGGCAAGGGGGGGCTCCTACAATGAGCAGTTCTTC. It codes for CSQARGGSYNEQFF.

The chain joins TRBV6-6 to TRBJ2-3; no firm D call. The CDR3 sequence is 14 residues long. V was cut by 7 bases and J by 0 bases, with 11 bases left in between. The germline CDR1 and CDR2 sequences are MNHNY and SVGAGI (reference sequence). The CDR3 DNA follows: TGTGCCAGCAAAGTGACGACTAGCACAGATACGCAGTATTTT. This translates into CASKVTTSTDTQYF.

The V gene is TRBV5-1, the J gene TRBJ1-1, with no clear D. Germline lookup yields CDR1 SGHRS and CDR2 YFSETQ. The V gene lost 2 bases and the J gene lost 1 base, with 9 bases spanning the gap. This CDR3 is built from 14 residues. The CDR3 DNA follows: TGCGCCAGCAGCTTTGGAGGAGCGAACACTGAAGCTTTCTTT. Translated, it gives CASSFGGANTEAFF.

The chain joins TRBV10-3 to TRBJ1-2; no clear D gene. Germline V gene data show CDR1 as ENHRY and CDR2 as SYGVKD. CDR3 size: 14 residues. The germline V and J ends were trimmed by 0 bases and 4 bases, with 9 bases remaining between them. Here the CDR3 reads CAISESNSLYGYTF. The CDR3, as DNA: TGTGCCATCAGTGAGTCCAACAGCCTCTATGGCTACACCTTC.

The rearrangement joins TRBV4-3 to TRBJ2-3; TRBD2 matches 13 bases. Trimming took 3 bases from V and 4 from J; bases not matched to a gene: 13. Germline CDR1 LGHNA, CDR2 YSLEER. This CDR3 comprises 19 residues. CDR3 sequence reads: CASSQPELAGGLVSDTQYF. In nucleotides, the CDR3 is TGCGCCAGCAGCCAGCCAGAACTAGCGGGGGGGCTAGTTTCAGATACGCAGTATTTT.

The chain links TRBV29-1 to TRBJ2-5, with D uncertain. The CDR3 is 10 amino acids. V lost 7 bases and J 5 bases, leaving 8 bases between the germline ends. In germline, CDR1 is SQVTM, CDR2 ANQGSEA. The CDR3 reads CSASTETQYF. Here the CDR3 DNA reads TGCAGCGCATCTACTGAGACCCAGTACTTC.

The rearrangement uses TRBV18 and TRBJ1-5; unclear D gene. The germline gives CDR1 KGHSH, CDR2 LQKENI. The ends were cut back, 3 bases at V and 4 bases at J, with 13 bases in the middle. This CDR3 is built from 15 residues. Here the CDR3 reads CASSPNLGPNQPQHF. DNA for the CDR3: TGTGCCAGCTCACCTAACCTAGGCCCAAATCAGCCCCAGCATTTT.

The rearrangement joins TRBV5-1 to TRBJ2-3; D not resolved. The CDR3 length is 12 residues. Germline-derived CDR1 and CDR2 are SGHRS and YFSETQ. V was clipped by 4 bases and J by 0 bases, with 3 bases between them. The CDR3 nucleotides read TGCGCCAGCAGCCCGAGCACAGATACGCAGTATTTT. This codes for CASSPSTDTQYF.

The count of this clone is one. CDR3 sequence reads: CAWSYRGLTGNTIYF. In DNA, the CDR3 is TGTGCCTGGAGTTACAGGGGATTGACCGGAAACACCATATATTTT. The J gene is TRBJ1-3, the V gene TRBV30; 7 positions agree with TRBD1. CDR1 GTSNPN and CDR2 SVGIG come from the germline V gene (reference sequence). The CDR3 spans 15 residues. The V and J ends lost 2 bases and 4 bases, in that order; junction bases with no gene match: 8.

CDR3 sequence reads: CASSLTRNTEAFF. The CDR3, as DNA: TGTGCCAGCAGCTTAACACGGAACACTGAAGCTTTCTTT. The chain carries TRBV11-2 and TRBJ1-1; D not resolved. The CDR3 runs 13 residues. V was pared by 2 bases and J by 1 base, with 5 bases between. CDR1 is SGHAT and CDR2 is FQNNGV in the germline V gene.

This chain joins TRBV6-1 and TRBJ1-1; D remains ambiguous. V gave up 7 bases and J gave up 1 base, with 13 bases separating them. CDR1 and CDR2 from the germline V gene are MNHNS and SASEGT. This CDR3 region has 14 residues. The CDR3 DNA reads as TGTGCCAGCACACAATGGGGAGCGAACACTGAAGCTTTCTTT. The encoded protein is CASTQWGANTEAFF.

The rearrangement joins TRBV19 to TRBJ1-4, with TRBD1 identical over 10 bases. The CDR3 is made up of 15 amino acids. Germline-derived CDR1 and CDR2 are LNHDA and SQIVND (reference sequence). V gave up 5 bases and J gave up 7 bases; unmatched junction bases: 7. Here the CDR3 reads CASSRSGTGAEKLFF. CDR3 nucleotides: TGTGCCAGTAGTCGGTCCGGGACAGGGGCTGAAAAACTGTTTTTT.

The chain employs TRBV5-1 and TRBJ1-2; no clear D gene. Looked up from germline, CDR1 is SGHRS and CDR2 is YFSETQ. The CDR3 is made up of 18 amino acids. The V gene lost 0 bases and the J gene lost 0 bases, with 18 bases spanning the gap. The CDR3 DNA reads as TGCGCCAGCAGCTTGGATGCCCGTCCTTACACCTCTAACTATGGCTACACCTTC. It yields the protein CASSLDARPYTSNYGYTF.

The chain uses TRBV10-3 and TRBJ1-5; 7 bases are shared with TRBD1. Germline trimming cut 6 bases from V and 3 bases from J; bases unmatched to any gene: 2. This CDR3 has 13 amino acids. Germline V gene lookup returns CDR1 ENHRY and CDR2 SYGVKD. CDR3 DNA sequence: TGTGCCATCAGGGGACAGTCCAATCAGCCCCAGCATTTT. It specifies CAIRGQSNQPQHF.

The gene calls are TRBV5-1 and TRBJ2-5, with 7 bases identical to TRBD1. V was pared by 0 bases and J by 1 base, with 0 bases of the junction left unmatched. The CDR3 contains 14 residues. Germline V gene sequence: CDR1 SGHRS, CDR2 YFSETQ. CDR3 sequence reads: CASSLEGAQETQYF. The CDR3 DNA reads TGCGCCAGCAGCTTGGAGGGGGCCCAAGAGACCCAGTACTTC.

The chain employs TRBV7-9 and TRBJ2-1; TRBD2 matches at 10 bases. The CDR3 contains 12 residues. Per germline, CDR1 SEHNR and CDR2 FQNEAQ (reference sequence). V dropped 5 bases and J dropped 11; count of bases not matched to a gene: 3. The CDR3 DNA is TGTGCCAGCAGCGATACTAGCGGGAAGCAGTTCTTC. Residues: CASSDTSGKQFF.

This chain links TRBV7-7 with TRBJ2-5; maybe TRBD1 (5 bases). CDR1 and CDR2 (germline): SSHAT, FNYEAQ (reference sequence). V was pared by 1 base and J by 7 bases, with 13 bases between. The CDR3 is 14 amino acids. The CDR3 DNA follows: TGTGCCAGCAGCTTAGAGGGGTCTAGAGGGACCCAGTACTTC. Its translation: CASSLEGSRGTQYF.

The chain combines TRBV29-1 with TRBJ2-3; 7 nucleotides match TRBD2. J was trimmed by 4 bases and V by 5 bases; bases with no gene match: 3. Germline assignment: CDR1 SQVTM and CDR2 ANQGSEA. The CDR3 has 12 amino acids. The CDR3 loop reads CSVRTSSDTQYF. In nucleotides, the CDR3 is TGCAGCGTTCGGACTAGTTCAGATACGCAGTATTTT.